Detailed here is one T cell receptor beta chain. The clone's antigen remains unknown. The sample holds no much larger clone one base away, and base qualities are not on file. This entry comes from a study of technical replicates of blood from a few donors (dated by TCRdb to 2015 to 2018). According to the germline V gene, CDR1 reads SQVTM and CDR2 reads ANQGSEA. The cysteine opens and the phenylalanine closes a CDR3 of 15 amino acids. Only the CDR3 region is kept as DNA, spanning 45 bases read in frame from base 1. The V and J ends are trimmed by 6 bases and 2 bases, leaving 19 bases between them. To prepare the library, the immunoSEQ multiplex PCR assay was applied. In TCRdb, the immuneACCESS table is reduced to in-frame sequences with V and J assigned. These tables do not hold every clone; where another copy was compared, an unresolved V gene accounts for under half, and the others remain unexplained. In all, the sample holds 73,000 or so clones, and around 90% of those were seen once. The top ten clones comprise 0.25% of the sample.

The clonotype comes from a human donor in good health. Material for sequencing was T cells isolated from PBMCs. This sequence uses TRBV29-1 and TRBJ1-2; a tentative D call is TRBD1 (6 bases match). CDR3 region: CSVHTGNLGNYGYTF. The sequenced DNA is TGCAGCGTGCATACAGGGAACCTTGGGAACTATGGCTACACCTTC. The variable domain in full, with residues beyond the CDR3 obtained from the reference TRBV29-1 and TRBJ1-2 genes, is SAVISQKPSRDICQRGTSLTIQCQVDSQVTMMFWYRQQPGQSLTLIATANQGSEATYESGFVIDKFPISRPNLTFSTLTVSNMSPEDSSIYLCSVHTGNLGNYGYTFGSGTRLTVV.